This TCR beta chain comes out of a study of T cells in localized non-small cell lung cancer. Notes on the study in general: The study detected a median approximately 57 of the top 100 tumor clones in adjacent lung. Blood T cell density predicted longer survival; adjacent-lung clonality, shorter. The study found T cell clonality highest in uninvolved adjacent lung, above tumor.

The repertoire was sequenced with immunoSEQ multiplex PCR; TCRdb's copy has only in-frame clones and lacks some. The table records tens of thousands of clones, about 86% of them present only once. V shed 1 base, J shed 3 bases, and the junction held 7 bases outside the gene matches. CDR1 and CDR2 from the germline V gene are SGHAT and FQNNGV. The CDR3 loop spans 16 amino acids. In the case of this clone: The antigen is not known.

The J gene is TRBJ1-1, the V gene TRBV11-2, with 8 bases lining up with TRBD1. This clonotype was obtained from a male donor aged 60 or older with stage III squamous cell lung carcinoma. The sequencing used peripheral blood, collected before any cancer treatment. CDR3 loop: CASSLATGATHTEAFF. CDR3 DNA sequence: TGTGCCAGCAGCTTAGCGACAGGGGCGACCCACACTGAAGCTTTCTTT.